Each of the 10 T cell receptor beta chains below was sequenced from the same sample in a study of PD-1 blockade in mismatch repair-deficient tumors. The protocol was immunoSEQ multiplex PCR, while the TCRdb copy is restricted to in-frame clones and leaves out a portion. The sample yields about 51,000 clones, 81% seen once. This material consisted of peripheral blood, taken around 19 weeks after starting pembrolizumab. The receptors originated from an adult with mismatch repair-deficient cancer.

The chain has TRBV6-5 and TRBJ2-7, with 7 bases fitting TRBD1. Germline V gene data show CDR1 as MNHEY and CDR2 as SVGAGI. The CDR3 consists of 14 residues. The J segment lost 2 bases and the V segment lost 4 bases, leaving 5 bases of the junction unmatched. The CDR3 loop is CASSSIQGPYEQYF. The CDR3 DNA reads TGTGCCAGCAGTTCGATACAGGGGCCCTACGAGCAGTACTTC.

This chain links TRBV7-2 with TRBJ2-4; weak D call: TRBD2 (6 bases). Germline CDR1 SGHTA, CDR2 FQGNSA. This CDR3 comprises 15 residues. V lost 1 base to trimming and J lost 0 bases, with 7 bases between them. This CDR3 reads CASSLGLVAKNIQYF. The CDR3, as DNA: TGTGCCAGCAGCTTAGGACTAGTAGCCAAAAACATTCAGTACTTC.

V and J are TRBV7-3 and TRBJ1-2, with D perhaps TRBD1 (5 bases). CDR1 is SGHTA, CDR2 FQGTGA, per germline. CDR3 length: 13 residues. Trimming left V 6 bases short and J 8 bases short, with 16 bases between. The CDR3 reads CASSQTASGGYTF. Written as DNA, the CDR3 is TGTGCCAGCAGTCAGACAGCCTCTGGGGGCTACACCTTC.

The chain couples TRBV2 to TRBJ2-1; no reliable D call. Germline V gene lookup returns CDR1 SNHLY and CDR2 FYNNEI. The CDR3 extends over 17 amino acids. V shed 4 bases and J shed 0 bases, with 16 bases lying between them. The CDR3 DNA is TGTGCCAGCAGTGGGTGGGTAGCAGATAGCTCCTACAATGAGCAGTTCTTC. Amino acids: CASSGWVADSSYNEQFF.

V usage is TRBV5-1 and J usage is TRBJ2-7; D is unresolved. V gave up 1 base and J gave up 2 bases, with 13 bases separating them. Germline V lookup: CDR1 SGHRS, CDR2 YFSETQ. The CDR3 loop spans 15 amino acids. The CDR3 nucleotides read TGCGCCAGCAGCTTGTTTTCCCGAGGCACCTACGAGCAGTACTTC. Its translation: CASSLFSRGTYEQYF.

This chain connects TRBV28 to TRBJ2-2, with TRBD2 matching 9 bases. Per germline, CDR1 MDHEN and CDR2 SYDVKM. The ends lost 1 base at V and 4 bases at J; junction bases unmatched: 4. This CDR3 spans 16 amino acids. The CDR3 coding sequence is TGTGCCAGCAGTTTATCTCCAGCGGGAGGCACCGGGGAGCTGTTTTTT. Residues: CASSLSPAGGTGELFF.

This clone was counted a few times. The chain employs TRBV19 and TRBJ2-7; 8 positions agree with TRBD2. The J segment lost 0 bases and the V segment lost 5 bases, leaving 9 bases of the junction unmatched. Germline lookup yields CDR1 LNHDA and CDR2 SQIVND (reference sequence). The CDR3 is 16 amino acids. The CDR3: CASSVTSGGSSYEQYF. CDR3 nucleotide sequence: TGTGCCAGTAGTGTTACTAGCGGAGGGAGCTCCTACGAGCAGTACTTC.

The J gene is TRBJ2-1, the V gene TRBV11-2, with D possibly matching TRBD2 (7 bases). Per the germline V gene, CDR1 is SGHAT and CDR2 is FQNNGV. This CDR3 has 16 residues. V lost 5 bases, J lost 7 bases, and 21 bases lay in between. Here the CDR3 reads CASSPGKGEGLNEQFF. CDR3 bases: TGTGCCAGCAGCCCCGGCAAGGGGGAGGGCCTAAATGAGCAGTTCTTC.

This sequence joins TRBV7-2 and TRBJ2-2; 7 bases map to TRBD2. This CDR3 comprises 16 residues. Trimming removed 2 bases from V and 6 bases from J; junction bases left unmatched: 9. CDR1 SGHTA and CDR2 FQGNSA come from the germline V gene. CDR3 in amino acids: CASSLRRGRTAGELFF. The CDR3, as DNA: TGTGCCAGCAGCTTACGTCGCGGGAGAACGGCCGGGGAGCTGTTTTTT.

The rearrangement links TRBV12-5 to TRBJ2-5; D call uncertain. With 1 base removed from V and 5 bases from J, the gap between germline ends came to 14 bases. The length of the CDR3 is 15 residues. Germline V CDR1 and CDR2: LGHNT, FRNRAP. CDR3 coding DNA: TGTGCTAGTGGTTTGGGACTCCCGTCCGGGGAGACCCAGTACTTC. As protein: CASGLGLPSGETQYF. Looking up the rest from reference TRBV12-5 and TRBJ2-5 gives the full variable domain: DARVTQTPRHKVTEMGQEVTMRCQPILGHNTVFWYRQTMMQGLELLAYFRNRAPLDDSGMPKDRFSAEMPDATLATLKIQPSEPRDSAVYFCASGLGLPSGETQYFGPGTRLLVL.